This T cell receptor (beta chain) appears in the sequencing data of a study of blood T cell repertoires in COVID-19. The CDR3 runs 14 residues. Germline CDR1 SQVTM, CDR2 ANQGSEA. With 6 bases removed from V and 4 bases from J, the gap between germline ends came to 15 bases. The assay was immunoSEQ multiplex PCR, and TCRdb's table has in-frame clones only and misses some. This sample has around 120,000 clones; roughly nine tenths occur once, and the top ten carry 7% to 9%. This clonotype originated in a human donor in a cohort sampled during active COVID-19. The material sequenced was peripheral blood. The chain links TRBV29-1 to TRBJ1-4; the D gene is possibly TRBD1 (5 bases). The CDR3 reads CSVNRGDGNEKLFF. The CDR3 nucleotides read TGCAGCGTGAATAGGGGCGACGGTAATGAAAAACTGTTTTTT.